The 17 T cell receptor beta chains in this list originate from one sample, sequenced in a study of T cells in Graves' hyperthyroidism and ophthalmopathy. Researchers took RNA transcripts and amplified the TCR beta CDR3 regions from them. With the HTBI primer set, the TCR CDR3 went through a first round of RT-PCR. TCRdb processed the multiplex PCR reads anew with MiXCR; each CDR3 protein has one entry. Of around 240,000 distinct CDR3 sequences detected, roughly 15% appear once; the ten largest clones hold around 30%. Specimen: blood. These receptors were collected from a woman under 30 with Graves' ophthalmopathy.

The CDR3 DNA is TGTGCCAGTAGTATTCTGTTTAAAGAGGGCCGGTTCTTC. Encoded protein: CASSILFKEGRFF. The rearrangement links TRBV19 to TRBJ2-1; a possible D gene is TRBD2 (5 bases). V was clipped by 3 bases and J by 15 bases, with 18 bases between them. Per germline, CDR1 LNHDA and CDR2 SQIVND (reference sequence). The CDR3 contains 13 residues.

In this sample, this clonotype turned up many times. The rearrangement uses TRBV6-1 and TRBJ1-1; 7 bases line up with TRBD1. The length of the CDR3 is 16 residues. After removal of 8 bases from V and 1 base from J, the junction contained 13 bases not matched to a gene. The germline CDR1 and CDR2 sequences are MNHNS and SASEGT. The CDR3 here is CASQLLTGTANTEAFF. For the CDR3, the DNA is TGTGCCAGCCAACTCCTTACCGGGACAGCGAACACTGAAGCTTTCTTT.

This clonotype has more than one count but fewer than ten. The V call is TRBV14, the J call TRBJ1-3; D is uncertain. This CDR3 is built from 15 residues. The V end lost 1 base, the J end lost 1 base, and 8 bases lay between the germline ends. Per the germline V gene, CDR1 is SGHDN and CDR2 is FVKESK. As DNA, the CDR3 is TGTGCCAGCAGCCAAGGTGGAGGGTCTGGAAACACCATATATTTT. Translated, it gives CASSQGGGSGNTIYF.

This clonotype was picked up many times. The chain couples TRBV5-1 to TRBJ1-4; D is ambiguous. V lost 7 bases to trimming and J lost 3 bases, with 10 bases between them. This CDR3 spans 13 amino acids. Germline assignment: CDR1 SGHRS and CDR2 YFSETQ. The CDR3 loop is CASARASNEKLFF. DNA of the CDR3: TGCGCCAGCGCGAGAGCTTCTAATGAAAAACTGTTTTTT.

This clonotype occurred many times. The chain links TRBV28 to TRBJ1-5, with TRBD1 as a possible D gene (6 bases). The CDR3 runs to 16 residues. V was shortened by 8 bases and J by 3 bases, with 20 bases between the two germline ends. The germline CDR1 and CDR2 sequences are MDHEN and SYDVKM. The DNA for the CDR3 is TGTGCCAGCCCTACCATAAAACAGGGTTTCAATCAGCCCCAGCATTTT. Amino acid sequence: CASPTIKQGFNQPQHF.

This clonotype came up many times. The chain joins TRBV11-2 to TRBJ1-2; D is unresolved. This CDR3 spans 15 amino acids. The V gene lost 1 base and the J gene lost 0 bases, with 9 bases spanning the gap. Germline CDR1 and CDR2: SGHAT and FQNNGV. The DNA of the CDR3 is TGTGCCAGCAGCTTAGCACCTTATACTAACTATGGCTACACCTTC. Translated: CASSLAPYTNYGYTF.

This clonotype was seen many times. The genes are TRBV6-1 and TRBJ2-3; D not resolved. Germline V lookup: CDR1 MNHNS, CDR2 SASEGT. The CDR3 covers 13 residues. Between the trimmed V and J ends, which lost 6 bases and 4 bases, there was a span of 11 bases. This chain's CDR3 is CASSPERPDTQYF. The CDR3 region has the DNA TGTGCCAGCAGCCCCGAACGCCCAGATACGCAGTATTTT.

At least ten counts were recorded for this clonotype. The chain combines TRBV3-1 with TRBJ2-3, with 12 bases identical to TRBD2. Germline loops: CDR1 LGHDT, CDR2 YNNKEL (reference sequence). The CDR3 totals 18 residues. V shed 1 base, J shed 1 base, and the junction held 6 bases outside the gene matches. For the CDR3, the DNA is TGTGCCAGCAGCCAAGTAACTAGCGGGGGGCACGGCACAGATACGCAGTATTTT. Translation gives CASSQVTSGGHGTDTQYF.

The sample holds many counts of this clonotype. The chain combines TRBV14 with TRBJ1-2, with a possible D match to TRBD1 (6 bases). The CDR3 loop spans 15 amino acids. Germline assignment: CDR1 SGHDN and CDR2 FVKESK. Trimming removed 0 bases from V and 8 bases from J, with 16 bases in between. CDR3 in amino acids: CASSQDRGALEGYTF. DNA for the CDR3: TGTGCCAGCAGCCAAGATCGGGGGGCTCTGGAGGGCTACACCTTC.

The chain has TRBV2 and TRBJ1-2; 11 nucleotides agree with TRBD1. Germline V lookup: CDR1 SNHLY, CDR2 FYNNEI. The CDR3 is 16 amino acids. V shed 6 bases, J shed 4 bases, and the junction held 10 bases outside the gene matches. The CDR3 coding sequence is TGTGCCAGCAGGCCTGTACCCGGGACAGGGGGCTATGGCTACACCTTC. Amino acids: CASRPVPGTGGYGYTF.

This clonotype was recorded many times. The chain uses TRBV20-1 and TRBJ1-1, with D unresolved. The V gene's germline CDR1 is DFQATT and CDR2 SNEGSKA (reference sequence). The CDR3 loop spans 12 amino acids. V was shortened by 5 bases and J by 1 base, with 8 bases between the two germline ends. For the CDR3, the DNA is TGCAGTGCTCACAGACAGAACACTGAAGCTTTCTTT. The encoded protein is CSAHRQNTEAFF.

Concerning this clonotype: A much larger clone lies one base from this, so it may be a read error. The rearrangement links TRBV6-1 to TRBJ2-7; unclear D gene. The J call may be faulty, since TRBJ2-1 better matches the DNA end. The CDR3 is 13 amino acids. Per germline, CDR1 MNHNS and CDR2 SASEGT. This CDR3 reads CASSHYPEYEQFF. The DNA of the CDR3 is TGTGCCAGCAGCCATTACCCTGAGTACGAGCAGTTCTTC.

This clonotype was detected ten times or more. V gene TRBV10-3 combines with J gene TRBJ1-2; the D is unclear. CDR1 is ENHRY, CDR2 SYGVKD, per germline. V was cut by 0 bases and J by 8 bases, with 10 bases left in between. This CDR3 spans 13 amino acids. CDR3 amino acids: CAISESPDWGYTF. DNA of the CDR3: TGTGCCATCAGTGAGTCGCCCGACTGGGGCTACACCTTC.

This clonotype was recorded many times. The CDR3 loop is CASSLTGGDEKLFF. CDR3 coding DNA: TGTGCCAGCAGTTTAACAGGGGGCGATGAAAAACTGTTTTTT. The chain uses TRBV12-3 or TRBV12-4 and TRBJ1-4; 9 positions match TRBD1. The J segment lost 6 bases and the V segment lost 2 bases, leaving 1 base of the junction unmatched. This CDR3 has 14 residues.

A note on this clonotype: The junction does not match germline at one end; this may be a read error. The chain employs TRBV11-3 and TRBJ2-1; D remains unclear. The CDR3 runs 15 residues. Germline loops: CDR1 SGHNT, CDR2 YENEEA. CDR3 nucleotides: TGTGCCAGCAGCTCGTTAACCAGCTCCTACAATAAGCAGTTCTTC. It is translated as CASSSLTSSYNKQFF.

In this sample, this clonotype turned up many times. This sequence joins TRBV20-1 and TRBJ2-2; a possible D gene is TRBD1 (7 bases). The V and J ends lost 5 bases and 2 bases respectively, with 18 bases between them. The germline V gene has CDR1 DFQATT and CDR2 SNEGSKA (reference sequence). This CDR3 is built from 16 residues. This chain's CDR3 is CSAAQGGYTNTGELFF. The CDR3 nucleotides are TGCAGTGCTGCCCAGGGGGGCTACACCAACACCGGGGAGCTGTTTTTT.

This clonotype was counted ten times or more. The chain has TRBV6-2 or TRBV6-3 and TRBJ2-5; D ambiguous. Per the germline V gene, CDR1 is MNHEY and CDR2 is SVGEGT. The CDR3 is 13 residues long. V lost 4 bases and J lost 2, with 8 bases in between. CDR3 in DNA: TGTGCCAGCAGTTTGGTCAGACAAGAGACCCAGTACTTC. Protein sequence: CASSLVRQETQYF.